A selection of T cell receptor beta chains follows, all from one sample in a study of immune evolution from preneoplasia to lung adenocarcinoma. Libraries were prepared by immunoSEQ multiplex PCR; TCRdb keeps only in-frame clonotypes and omits some of them. Of about 8,200 clones in the sample, more than 70% were seen once. Sequenced sample: FFPE adjacent normal lung tissue. These receptors originate from a person between 70 and 80 years old with lung adenocarcinoma. The CDR3 runs from the conserved cysteine through the conserved F or W. A D gene is named only where the DNA matches it firmly. Clone size, where shown, is once, few, many, or a class for clones that have expanded.

>TRBJ2-7|15|.|TRBV11-2|TRBD2
TGTGCCAGCAGCTTGGAACTAGCGGGGGCCTACGAGCAGTACTTC
CASSLELAGAYEQYF
>TRBJ2-6|14|.|TRBV13|.
TGTGCCAGCAACGAGGCGACCGGGGCCAACGTCCTGACTTTC
CASNEATGANVLTF
>TRBJ2-1|14|.|TRBV5-4|.
TGTGCCAGCAGCTTGGCGAGCTCCTACAATGAGCAGTTCTTC
CASSLASSYNEQFF
>TRBJ1-6|14|.|TRBV28|.
TGTGCCAGCTGGGGTTATGGCCATAATTCACCCCTCCACTTT
CASWGYGHNSPLHF
>TRBJ2-1|18|.|TRBV5-4|TRBD2
TGTGCCAGCAGCTTGGGGCTAGCGGGGCCAGTCTCCTACAATGAGCAGTTCTTC
CASSLGLAGPVSYNEQFF
>TRBJ2-1|14|.|TRBV2|.
TGTGCCAGCAGTGGTAGATTCAGGGGCGCTGAGCAGTTCTTC
CASSGRFRGAEQFF
>TRBJ2-7|18|once|TRBV4-1|.
TGCGCCAGCAGCCAATCCGGGACGCCGTCGATGGCACGGGGCGAGCAGTACTTC
CASSQSGTPSMARGEQYF
>TRBJ2-1|15|.|TRBV7-9|TRBD2
TGTGCCAGCAGCTTTGGGACTAGCGGGGACAATGAGCAGTTCTTC
CASSFGTSGDNEQFF
>TRBJ2-3|16|.|TRBV5-1|.
TGCGCCAGCAGCTCAGCGCGGGGACAGCGGGGGGATACGCAGTATTTT
CASSSARGQRGDTQYF
>TRBJ1-5|13|.|TRBV6-6|TRBD1
TGTGCCAGCAGGACAGGGTTCAATCAGCCCCAGCATTTT
CASRTGFNQPQHF
>TRBJ1-1|17|.|TRBV9|.
TGTGCCAGCAGCTCATCTAGACCGGGTTCCCATGAGACTGAAGCTTTCTTT
CASSSSRPGSHETEAFF
>TRBJ1-2|12|.|TRBV5-1|.
TGCGCCAGCAGCTTGTCGGGCTATGGCTACACCTTC
CASSLSGYGYTF
>TRBJ2-3|14|.|TRBV7-9|.
TGTGCCAGGGGAGAGCGTGGGGAGACAGATACGCAGTATTTT
CARGERGETDTQYF
>TRBJ2-1|16|.|TRBV7-9|.
TGTGCCAGCAGCTTCGCAGGGATATACGCCTACAATGAGCAGTTCTTC
CASSFAGIYAYNEQFF
>TRBJ2-1|13|.|TRBV7-9|.
TGTGCCAGCCTTGGGGGGGCCGGCGATGAGCAGTTCTTC
CASLGGAGDEQFF
>TRBJ2-3|17|.|TRBV29-1|.
TGCAGCGTTGACGGAGGTCTTGACGCGGCTCACACAGATACGCAGTATTTT
CSVDGGLDAAHTDTQYF
>TRBJ2-1|19|.|TRBV29-1|TRBD2
TGCAGCGTTGAAGATAGGACTAGCGGGAGGGTTCTGACCTACAATGAGCAGTTCTTC
CSVEDRTSGRVLTYNEQFF
>TRBJ1-4|13|.|TRBV2|.
TGTGCCAGCACCGCGTACTACGGGGAAAAACTGTTTTTT
CASTAYYGEKLFF
>TRBJ2-7|13|.|TRBV28|.
TGTGCCAGCAGTTTATCCCAGAACTACGAGCAGTACTTC
CASSLSQNYEQYF
>TRBJ2-7|14|.|TRBV6-6|TRBD2
TGTGCCAGCAGTTACATCAGCGGGGGTTACGAGCAGTACTTC
CASSYISGGYEQYF
>TRBJ2-5|13|.|TRBV21-1|.
TGTGCCAGCACCGCCCAGGGCGGCGAGACCCAGTACTTC
CASTAQGGETQYF
>TRBJ1-2|16|.|TRBV19|.
TGTGCCAGTAGTGTATCCGGGACACCCCTGGAGGCTGGCTACACCTTC
CASSVSGTPLEAGYTF
>TRBJ1-3|13|.|TRBV5-4|TRBD1
TGTGCCAGCAACGACAGGGTTGGAAACACCATATATTTT
CASNDRVGNTIYF
>TRBJ2-7|12|.|TRBV28|TRBD2
TGTGCCAGCGGGGCGGGGGCCTACGAGCAGTACTTC
CASGAGAYEQYF
>TRBJ2-1|18|few|TRBV18|.
TGTGCCAGCTCACCAAGGCCGATCGGGATGCGCTCCTACAATGAGCAGTTCTTC
CASSPRPIGMRSYNEQFF
>TRBJ2-5|15|.|TRBV30|.
TGTGCCTGGGATACAGGACAGCCGTACCAAGAGACCCAGTACTTC
CAWDTGQPYQETQYF
>TRBJ2-7|14|.|TRBV11-3|.
TGTGCCAGCAGCTTAGCTTTGGGCACCTACGAGCAGTACTTC
CASSLALGTYEQYF
>TRBJ2-1|14|.|TRBV28|TRBD2
TGTGCCAGCAGAAGCGGGGGGGCCAACAATGAGCAGTTCTTC
CASRSGGANNEQFF